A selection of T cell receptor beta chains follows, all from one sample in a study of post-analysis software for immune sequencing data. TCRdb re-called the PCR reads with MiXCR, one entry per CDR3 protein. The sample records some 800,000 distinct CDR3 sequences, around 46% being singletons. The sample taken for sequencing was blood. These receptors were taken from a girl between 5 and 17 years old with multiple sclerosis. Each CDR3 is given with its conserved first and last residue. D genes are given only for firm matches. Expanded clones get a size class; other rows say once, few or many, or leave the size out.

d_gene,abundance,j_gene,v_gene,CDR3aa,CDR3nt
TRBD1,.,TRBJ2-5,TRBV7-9,CASRGQGAETQYF,TGTGCCAGCAGGGGACAGGGGGCCGAGACCCAGTACTTC
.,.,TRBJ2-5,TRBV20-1,CSARVPARGGLETQYF,TGCAGTGCTAGAGTCCCCGCACGTGGGGGTCTGGAGACCCAGTACTTC
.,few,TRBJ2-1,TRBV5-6,CASSLRQTSYNEQFF,TGTGCCAGCAGCTTGAGGCAGACCTCCTACAATGAGCAGTTCTTC
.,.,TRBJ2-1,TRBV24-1,CATSTYRGLNEQFF,TGTGCCACCAGTACATACAGGGGACTCAATGAGCAGTTCTTC
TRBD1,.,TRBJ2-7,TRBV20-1,CSARHDLGQGYEQYF,TGCAGTGCTAGACACGACCTGGGACAGGGATACGAGCAGTACTTC
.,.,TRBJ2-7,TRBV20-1,CSALMGPSDEQYF,TGCAGTGCCCTGATGGGACCCTCCGACGAGCAGTACTTC
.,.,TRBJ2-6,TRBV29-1,CSVGDSSGANVLTF,TGCAGCGTTGGAGACAGCTCTGGGGCCAACGTCCTGACTTTC
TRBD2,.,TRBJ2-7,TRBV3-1,CASSQGASGNYGQYF,TGTGCCAGCAGCCAAGGGGCTAGCGGGAACTACGGGCAGTACTTC
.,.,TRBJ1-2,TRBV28,CASSQDINYGYTF,TGTGCCAGCAGTCAGGACATTAACTATGGCTACACCTTC
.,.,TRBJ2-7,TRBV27,CASRTALGEQYF,TGTGCCAGCAGGACAGCTTTGGGCGAGCAGTACTTC
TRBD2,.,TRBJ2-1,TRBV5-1,CASSQGTSGSTEQFF,TGCGCCAGCAGCCAGGGGACTAGCGGGAGCACTGAGCAGTTCTTC
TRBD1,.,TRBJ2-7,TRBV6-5,CASSYSGTEIYEQYF,TGTGCCAGCAGTTACTCAGGGACAGAGATTTACGAGCAGTACTTC
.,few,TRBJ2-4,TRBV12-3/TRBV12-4,CASRPYTGPVSKNIQYF,TGTGCCAGCAGGCCTTACACAGGGCCGGTGTCCAAAAACATTCAGTACTTC
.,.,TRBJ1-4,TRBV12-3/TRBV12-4,CASSLRSTANEKLFF,TGTGCCAGCAGTTTAAGGTCAACAGCTAATGAAAAACTGTTTTTT
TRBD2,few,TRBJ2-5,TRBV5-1,CASSTLAGGGQETQYF,TGCGCCAGCAGCACCCTAGCGGGGGGAGGACAGGAGACCCAGTACTTC
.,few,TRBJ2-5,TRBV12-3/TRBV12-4,CASSLGSGVGETQYF,TGTGCCAGCAGTTTGGGTTCTGGGGTAGGAGAGACCCAGTACTTC
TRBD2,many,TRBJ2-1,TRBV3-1,CASSQTGLAINEQFF,TGTGCCAGCAGCCAGACGGGACTAGCGATCAATGAGCAGTTCTTC
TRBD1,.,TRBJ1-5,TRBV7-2,CASSSTRTGGNQPQHF,TGTGCCAGCAGCTCCACCCGGACAGGGGGAAATCAGCCCCAGCATTTT
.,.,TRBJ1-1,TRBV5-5,CASSRTPTTEAFF,TGTGCCAGCAGCCGGACCCCCACCACTGAAGCTTTCTTT
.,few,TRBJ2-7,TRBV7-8,CASSLAPGGGYENGQYF,TGTGCCAGCAGCTTAGCCCCGGGGGGCGGGTACGAAAACGGGCAGTACTTC
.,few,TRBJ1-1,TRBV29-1,CSGGISKNTEAFF,TGCAGCGGTGGAATCAGTAAGAACACTGAAGCTTTCTTT
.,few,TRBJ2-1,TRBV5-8,CASSVISSYNEQFF,TGTGCCAGCAGCGTAATTAGCTCCTACAATGAGCAGTTCTTC
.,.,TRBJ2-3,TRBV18,CATREDTQYF,TGTGCCACCCGGGAAGATACGCAGTATTTT